This T cell receptor beta chain was identified during a study of blood T cell repertoires in COVID-19. The overall study: Researchers got acute and convalescent COVID-19 samples from the United States, Italy and Spain. From T cells, B-cell-depleted T cells, or PBMCs came the material, which was cDNA or gDNA.

By share, this clone counts as medium-sized. Per the authors' pipeline: Reference gene primers were amplified, and this amplification served to estimate nucleated cell counts. Clones were read by immunoSEQ multiplex PCR, and TCRdb kept only the in-frame ones, dropping some. For V, J and clone size, that table is used; D and trimming come from the DNA. The repertoire holds some 70,000 clones, just over 85% seen once, with around 1.4% in the top ten. V was pared by 4 bases and J by 2 bases, with 3 bases of the junction left unmatched. Germline V gene lookup returns CDR1 SGHTA and CDR2 FQGTGA. This CDR3 contains 15 residues.

This chain joins TRBV7-3 and TRBJ2-3; 10 bases are shared with TRBD2. Sequencing was performed on peripheral blood. The TCR sequence derives from an older woman with acute or convalescent COVID-19. The CDR3 region has the DNA TGTGCCAGCAGCTCAAGCGGGGGGGACACAGATACGCAGTATTTT. It is translated as CASSSSGGDTDTQYF.